Listed below are T cell receptor beta chains from one sample, sequenced in a study of CD8+CD57+ T cells in acquired aplastic anemia. TCRdb used MiXCR to reprocess the reads, holding one entry per CDR3 protein. The table records 90,000 to 130,000 distinct CDR3 sequences, 51% of them present only once. Sequences were obtained from sorted CD4+, CD8+, or CD8+CD57+ T cells (not recorded which) from PBMCs. These receptor sequences come from a human donor in good health, serving as a control. CDR3s include the opening cysteine and the closing phenylalanine or tryptophan. D genes are given only for firm matches. Some rows have no size entry. The others give once, few or many, or a class for an expanded clone.

D gene: TRBD2
V gene: TRBV4-1
J gene: TRBJ2-3
clone size: few
CDR3 DNA: TGCGCCAGCAGCCCCCCTCACGGGGGGGGGGCTTGTTGCGGAGATACGCAGTATTTT
CDR3 protein: CASSPPHGGGACCGDTQYF

D gene: -
V gene: TRBV29-1
J gene: TRBJ1-1
clone size: -
CDR3 DNA: TGCAGCGTTGCGGTCACGGAGAACACTGAAGCTTTCTTT
CDR3 protein: CSVAVTENTEAFF

D gene: -
V gene: TRBV9
J gene: TRBJ1-2
clone size: -
CDR3 DNA: TGTGCCAGCAGTGAAGGACAGAACCGCTATGGCTACACCTTC
CDR3 protein: CASSEGQNRYGYTF

D gene: TRBD2
V gene: TRBV2
J gene: TRBJ2-7
clone size: few
CDR3 DNA: TGTGCCAGCACCCGGGGGGGAACCCACGAGCAGTACTTC
CDR3 protein: CASTRGGTHEQYF

D gene: TRBD2
V gene: TRBV5-4
J gene: TRBJ2-1
clone size: many
CDR3 DNA: TGTGCCAGCAGCGCCCTAGCGGGGGGATACTACAATGAGCAGTTCTTC
CDR3 protein: CASSALAGGYYNEQFF

D gene: TRBD2
V gene: TRBV12-3/TRBV12-4
J gene: TRBJ2-5
clone size: -
CDR3 DNA: TGTGCCAGCAGTGCCGGGGAGGGGACGCAAGAGACCCAGTACTTC
CDR3 protein: CASSAGEGTQETQYF

D gene: -
V gene: TRBV6-6
J gene: TRBJ1-2
clone size: -
CDR3 DNA: TGTGCCAGCAGTCGGGATCCTCACACCTTC
CDR3 protein: CASSRDPHTF

D gene: TRBD1
V gene: TRBV9
J gene: TRBJ2-5
clone size: many
CDR3 DNA: TGTGCCAGCAGTGGTGGGACAGACGATAACCAAGAGACCCAGTACTTC
CDR3 protein: CASSGGTDDNQETQYF

D gene: TRBD1
V gene: TRBV29-1
J gene: TRBJ1-1
clone size: -
CDR3 DNA: TGCAGCGACCAGGGGGCTGGGAACACTGAAGCTTTCTTT
CDR3 protein: CSDQGAGNTEAFF

D gene: TRBD1
V gene: TRBV7-3
J gene: TRBJ1-6
clone size: -
CDR3 DNA: TGTGCCAGCAGCTTGACCGGGACAGGGAATTCACCCCTCCACTTT
CDR3 protein: CASSLTGTGNSPLHF

D gene: -
V gene: TRBV29-1
J gene: TRBJ1-1
clone size: -
CDR3 DNA: TGCAGCGGGGGGGACGGTGCTGAAGCTTTCTTT
CDR3 protein: CSGGDGAEAFF

D gene: -
V gene: TRBV6-5
J gene: TRBJ1-2
clone size: -
CDR3 DNA: TGTGCCAGCAGTTACTCACTGGGTATGGGGGGTAGTAGCTACACCTTC
CDR3 protein: CASSYSLGMGGSSYTF

D gene: -
V gene: TRBV13
J gene: TRBJ2-2
clone size: -
CDR3 DNA: TGTGCCAGCAGCTCCGGACGTAACACCGGGGAGCTGTTTTTT
CDR3 protein: CASSSGRNTGELFF

D gene: -
V gene: TRBV9
J gene: TRBJ2-1
clone size: many
CDR3 DNA: TGTGCCAGCAGCGCGTCGATACAGGGCAATGAGCAGTTCTTC
CDR3 protein: CASSASIQGNEQFF

D gene: -
V gene: TRBV7-3
J gene: TRBJ2-4
clone size: -
CDR3 DNA: TGTGCCAGCAGCAGACCAGGGCGTGGGAACATTCAGTACTTC
CDR3 protein: CASSRPGRGNIQYF

D gene: -
V gene: TRBV9
J gene: TRBJ2-2
clone size: -
CDR3 DNA: TGTGCCAGCAGTGCCCCGGGCGGGAACACCGGGGAGCTGTCTTTT
CDR3 protein: CASSAPGGNTGELSF

D gene: -
V gene: TRBV7-6
J gene: TRBJ2-7
clone size: -
CDR3 DNA: TGTGCCAGCAGCTTACAGGGTTCAACTTACGAGCAGTACTTC
CDR3 protein: CASSLQGSTYEQYF

D gene: -
V gene: TRBV19
J gene: TRBJ2-7
clone size: -
CDR3 DNA: TGTGCCAGTAGTACCGGGGGACACTTCGAGCAGTACTTC
CDR3 protein: CASSTGGHFEQYF

D gene: -
V gene: TRBV5-1
J gene: TRBJ2-7
clone size: many
CDR3 DNA: TGCGCCAGCAGCCCCTTGACATCCTACGAGCAGTACTTC
CDR3 protein: CASSPLTSYEQYF

D gene: -
V gene: TRBV14
J gene: TRBJ2-1
clone size: once
CDR3 DNA: TGTGCCAGCAGCCCTTCATACAATGAGCAGTTCTTC
CDR3 protein: CASSPSYNEQFF

D gene: -
V gene: TRBV5-1
J gene: TRBJ1-4
clone size: -
CDR3 DNA: TGCGCCAGCAGCTTGAATGGTGCAACTAATGAAAAACTGTTTTTT
CDR3 protein: CASSLNGATNEKLFF

D gene: -
V gene: TRBV29-1
J gene: TRBJ2-7
clone size: many
CDR3 DNA: TGCAGCGTTCTTTGGGACCGTTCCTACGAGCAGTACTTC
CDR3 protein: CSVLWDRSYEQYF

D gene: TRBD1
V gene: TRBV19
J gene: TRBJ1-5
clone size: few
CDR3 DNA: TGTGCCAGTAGTGTGACAGGGTTAACTAGCGATCAGCCCCAGCGTTTT
CDR3 protein: CASSVTGLTSDQPQRF

D gene: -
V gene: TRBV20-1
J gene: TRBJ2-1
clone size: -
CDR3 DNA: TGCAGCGCTAGGGGGGGCGGTCGCAATGAGCAGTTCTTC
CDR3 protein: CSARGGGRNEQFF

D gene: -
V gene: TRBV29-1
J gene: TRBJ1-1
clone size: -
CDR3 DNA: TGCAGCGTTTTGGACGGTGAAGCTTTCTTT
CDR3 protein: CSVLDGEAFF

D gene: -
V gene: TRBV29-1
J gene: TRBJ2-3
clone size: -
CDR3 DNA: TGCAGCCAAGATGGGGCTACTAGCACAGATACGCAGTATTTT
CDR3 protein: CSQDGATSTDTQYF

D gene: -
V gene: TRBV29-1
J gene: TRBJ2-7
clone size: -
CDR3 DNA: TGCAGCGTTGAGGACAGATCCTACGAGCAGTACTTC
CDR3 protein: CSVEDRSYEQYF

D gene: -
V gene: TRBV25-1
J gene: TRBJ2-7
clone size: once
CDR3 DNA: TGTGCCAGCAGTGGGGGGGGCAGGGGTATCATCTACGAGCAGTACTTC
CDR3 protein: CASSGGGRGIIYEQYF

D gene: TRBD1
V gene: TRBV7-2
J gene: TRBJ1-3
clone size: once
CDR3 DNA: TGTGCCAGCAGCGGCAGGGGGCATGGAAACACCATATATTTT
CDR3 protein: CASSGRGHGNTIYF

D gene: TRBD1
V gene: TRBV5-1
J gene: TRBJ1-1
clone size: -
CDR3 DNA: TGCGCCAGCAGCTTGACTCAGACAGGGGGAGCTGAAGCTTTCTTT
CDR3 protein: CASSLTQTGGAEAFF

D gene: -
V gene: TRBV7-3
J gene: TRBJ2-2
clone size: many
CDR3 DNA: TGTGCCAGCAGCTTAGGCTTCGAGGGCACCGGGGAGCTGTTTTTT
CDR3 protein: CASSLGFEGTGELFF

D gene: -
V gene: TRBV19
J gene: TRBJ1-1
clone size: many
CDR3 DNA: TGTGCCAGTAGTATAAGGTGGGAGGGGTGGAACACTGAAGCTTTCTTT
CDR3 protein: CASSIRWEGWNTEAFF

D gene: TRBD2
V gene: TRBV25-1
J gene: TRBJ2-1
clone size: many
CDR3 DNA: TGTGCCAGCAGTGATAGGAGCGGGGGGGGTACCTACAATGAGCAGTTCTTC
CDR3 protein: CASSDRSGGGTYNEQFF

D gene: TRBD1
V gene: TRBV9
J gene: TRBJ2-7
clone size: -
CDR3 DNA: TGTGCCAGCAGCCCACCAGGGACAGGCTACTACGAGCAGTACTTC
CDR3 protein: CASSPPGTGYYEQYF

D gene: -
V gene: TRBV24-1
J gene: TRBJ1-1
clone size: -
CDR3 DNA: TGTGCCACCAGTGATTCTCGCACTGAAGCTTTCTTT
CDR3 protein: CATSDSRTEAFF

D gene: -
V gene: TRBV7-9
J gene: TRBJ2-7
clone size: -
CDR3 DNA: TGTGCCAGCAGCCCCAGGGGCCCCTACGAGCAGTACTTC
CDR3 protein: CASSPRGPYEQYF

D gene: -
V gene: TRBV5-6
J gene: TRBJ2-5
clone size: -
CDR3 DNA: TGTGCCAGCAGCCCCGGGACACCTCAAGAGACCCAGTACTTC
CDR3 protein: CASSPGTPQETQYF

D gene: -
V gene: TRBV7-3
J gene: TRBJ2-2
clone size: few
CDR3 DNA: TGTGCCAGCAGCCCGGGGGAGCTGTTTTTT
CDR3 protein: CASSPGELFF

D gene: -
V gene: TRBV5-8
J gene: TRBJ1-5
clone size: many
CDR3 DNA: TGTGCCAGCAGCTTGGACACTGAAAACAATCAGCCCCAGCATTTT
CDR3 protein: CASSLDTENNQPQHF

D gene: -
V gene: TRBV5-5
J gene: TRBJ1-5
clone size: many
CDR3 DNA: TGTGCCAGCAGTAATGCCGGAGGGACAATCCAGCATTTT
CDR3 protein: CASSNAGGTIQHF

D gene: -
V gene: TRBV7-9
J gene: TRBJ1-3
clone size: once
CDR3 DNA: TGTGCCAGCCTTAGCTCTGGAAACACCATATATTTT
CDR3 protein: CASLSSGNTIYF

D gene: TRBD1
V gene: TRBV13
J gene: TRBJ2-7
clone size: -
CDR3 DNA: TGTGCCAGCAGTTCGACAGGGGGCGACGAGCAGTACTTC
CDR3 protein: CASSSTGGDEQYF

D gene: TRBD2
V gene: TRBV9
J gene: TRBJ2-7
clone size: many
CDR3 DNA: TGTGCCAGCAGCTCTGGGACTAGCGGGGTCTACGAGCAGTACTTC
CDR3 protein: CASSSGTSGVYEQYF

D gene: -
V gene: TRBV6-5
J gene: TRBJ2-7
clone size: -
CDR3 DNA: TGTGCCAGCAGGGAAGGGGGGTTCGCCTACGAGCAGTACTTC
CDR3 protein: CASREGGFAYEQYF

D gene: -
V gene: TRBV27
J gene: TRBJ2-3
clone size: many
CDR3 DNA: TGTGCCAGCAGTTCCAGGGAAGATACGCAGTATTTT
CDR3 protein: CASSSREDTQYF

D gene: -
V gene: TRBV25-1
J gene: TRBJ1-1
clone size: -
CDR3 DNA: TGTGCCAGCAGTAGGCAGGGGAACCTTGAAGCTTTCTTT
CDR3 protein: CASSRQGNLEAFF

D gene: -
V gene: TRBV7-9
J gene: TRBJ1-2
clone size: -
CDR3 DNA: TGTGCCAGCAGCTTAGCGCTTAGGGAAGAAGGCTACACCTTC
CDR3 protein: CASSLALREEGYTF

D gene: TRBD2
V gene: TRBV20-1
J gene: TRBJ2-7
clone size: -
CDR3 DNA: TGCAGTGCTAGAGATAGGCTAGCGGGGGGCTCCTACGAGCAGTACTTC
CDR3 protein: CSARDRLAGGSYEQYF

D gene: -
V gene: TRBV9
J gene: TRBJ2-3
clone size: many
CDR3 DNA: TGTGCCAGCAGCGGACGGCAGGGGAGCTCAGATACGCAGTATTTT
CDR3 protein: CASSGRQGSSDTQYF

D gene: -
V gene: TRBV5-6
J gene: TRBJ1-5
clone size: many
CDR3 DNA: TGTGCCAGCAGCTTCCGAGAAAACGATCAGCCCCAGCATTTT
CDR3 protein: CASSFRENDQPQHF

D gene: -
V gene: TRBV20-1
J gene: TRBJ1-2
clone size: -
CDR3 DNA: TGCAGGGGCGTGGGCGGGGGCTATGGCTACACCTTC
CDR3 protein: CRGVGGGYGYTF

D gene: TRBD1
V gene: TRBV25-1
J gene: TRBJ2-3
clone size: -
CDR3 DNA: TGTGCCAGCAGCGACAGGGGAAGCACAGATACGCAGTATTTT
CDR3 protein: CASSDRGSTDTQYF